This T cell receptor (beta chain) came from a study of CD8+CD57+ T cells in acquired aplastic anemia. Per germline, CDR1 SGHDT and CDR2 YYEEEE. This CDR3 comprises 16 residues. For CDR3 and TCR beta VDJ profiling, genomic DNA was the template used. In TCRdb, the reads were re-called with MiXCR into one record per CDR3 protein. The table shows 190,000 or so distinct CDR3 sequences, with approximately 48% occurring only once. Sequencing was done on patients that had shown CD8+CD57+ cell expansion by flow cytometry. All patients had severe acquired aplastic anemia. In regard to this clonotype: One end of the junction does not line up with germline, which may come from a read error.

The sequencing sample was made of sorted CD4+, CD8+, or CD8+CD57+ T cells (not recorded which) from PBMCs. This sequence originates from a human donor with aplastic anemia. The chain carries TRBV5-6 and TRBJ1-6; D possibly corresponds to TRBD1 (6 bases). CDR3 in DNA: TGTGCCAGCAGCTCGCAACCGGGACATCTTAATTCACCCTTCCACTTT. Its translation is CASSSQPGHLNSPFHF.